Each of the 14 T cell receptor beta chains below was sequenced from the same sample in a study of blood T cell repertoires in COVID-19. Sequencing was performed with immunoSEQ multiplex PCR; in TCRdb, only in-frame clones are kept and a portion is missing. The table has 290,000 or so clones, around 90% seen once. Sequencing was carried out using PBMCs or T cells enriched from blood (not recorded which). These receptors originate from a woman aged 18-29 years with acute COVID-19.

This rearrangement joins TRBV3-1 (or the pseudogene TRBV3-2) to TRBJ2-3; 8 bases agree with TRBD1. The junction had 7 bases not matched to a gene; V was cut back by 1 base and J by 7 bases. CDR1 and CDR2 (germline): LGHDT, YNNKEL (reference sequence). This CDR3 contains 15 residues. The CDR3 protein is CASSQGDYRGYTQYF. DNA of the CDR3: TGTGCCAGCAGCCAAGGTGATTACAGGGGGTATACGCAGTATTTT.

This rearrangement joins TRBV4-1 to TRBJ2-3; TRBD2 is a possible D gene (5 bases). Per germline, CDR1 MGHRA and CDR2 YSYEKL. The V end was cut by 0 bases, the J end by 6 bases, with 16 bases between. This CDR3 has 16 amino acids. CDR3 nucleotides: TGCGCCAGCAGCCAAGATTGGATTAGCCGAGGGGATACGCAGTATTTT. Protein product: CASSQDWISRGDTQYF.

This chain connects TRBV19 to TRBJ1-1; 8 bases agree with TRBD1. This CDR3 region has 14 residues. V shed 5 bases, J shed 5 bases, and the junction held 7 bases outside the gene matches. Germline V gene data show CDR1 as LNHDA and CDR2 as SQIVND (reference sequence). In DNA form, the CDR3 reads TGTGCCAGTAGTGATCGACAGGGGTGGACTGAAGCTTTCTTT. This sequence encodes CASSDRQGWTEAFF.

The V gene is TRBV19, the J gene TRBJ2-2; the match to TRBD2 covers 7 bases. Unmatched junction bases numbered 0, after V lost 3 bases and J lost 5 bases. The CDR3 sequence is 13 residues long. Germline loops: CDR1 LNHDA, CDR2 SQIVND (reference sequence). CDR3 bases: TGTGCCAGTAGTATGGGAGGGACCGGGGAGCTGTTTTTT. Protein sequence: CASSMGGTGELFF.

Notes on this clone: No DNA is shown, since the ends of the CDR3 on it are uncertain; the CDR3 is the one TCRdb lists. The chain couples TRBV6-5 to TRBJ1-5. The CDR3 is made up of 13 amino acids, end residues included. The V gene's germline CDR1 is MNHEY and CDR2 SVGAGI. This CDR3 reads CASSSSGYQPQHF.

As DNA, the CDR3 is TGTGCCAGCAGCTTGGGGACTAGCGGCTTCACAGATACGCAGTATTTT. This gives the protein CASSLGTSGFTDTQYF. This chain joins TRBV5-8 and TRBJ2-3, with TRBD2 matching 10 bases. Looked up from germline, CDR1 is SGHTS and CDR2 is YDEGEE. V was clipped by 0 bases and J by 2 bases; unmatched bases: 3. The CDR3 spans 16 residues.

The chain employs TRBV11-2 and TRBJ1-3; perhaps TRBD1 as D (6 bases). Per germline, CDR1 SGHAT and CDR2 FQNNGV. There are 16 residues in the CDR3. V was shortened by 2 bases and J by 9 bases, with 20 bases between the two germline ends. The CDR3 loop reads CASSLTRDRPGGTIYF. Written as DNA, the CDR3 is TGTGCCAGCAGCTTAACCCGCGACAGGCCCGGTGGCACCATATATTTT.

A word on this clone: A read error may produce the germline difference seen at one junction end. This chain connects TRBV7-7 to TRBJ2-2; D gene unclear. CDR1 is SSHAT and CDR2 is FNYEAQ in the germline V gene (reference sequence). The CDR3 is 15 residues long. The CDR3 nucleotides read TGTGCTAGCAGCATGGGCTTACCGAACACCGGGGAGCTGTTTTTT. Translation gives CASSMGLPNTGELFF.

The rearrangement joins TRBV19 to TRBJ1-5; 9 nucleotides align to TRBD1. Germline assignment: CDR1 LNHDA and CDR2 SQIVND (reference sequence). The CDR3 spans 17 residues. Trimming at V came to 6 bases and at J to 2 bases, leaving 11 bases not matched to a gene. In nucleotides, the CDR3 is TGTGCCAGTAGCCACCGGGACAGGGAAGTGGGCAATCAGCCCCAGCATTTT. This encodes CASSHRDREVGNQPQHF.

This clone was counted a few times. V and J are TRBV10-3 and TRBJ1-3; no definite D call. The length of the CDR3 is 15 residues. Per the germline V gene, CDR1 is ENHRY and CDR2 is SYGVKD. The V end lost 4 bases, the J end lost 5 bases, and 15 bases lay between the germline ends. In nucleotides, the CDR3 is TGTGCCATCAGTGCCCGGGAGGCGCCCCGAAACACCATATATTTT. Its protein product is CAISAREAPRNTIYF.

The rearrangement uses TRBV7-2 and TRBJ2-7; 8 bases match TRBD1. From germline, CDR1 is SGHTA and CDR2 FQGNSA. V gave up 6 bases and J gave up 5 bases; unmatched junction bases: 12. The CDR3 loop spans 15 amino acids. The CDR3 reads CASRSFRGRVDEQYF. The CDR3 nucleotides are TGTGCCAGCAGGAGCTTCAGGGGGCGAGTCGACGAGCAGTACTTC.

The chain combines TRBV19 with TRBJ2-1, with a tentative D call TRBD2 (5 bases). Germline V CDR1 and CDR2: LNHDA, SQIVND (reference sequence). The CDR3 spans 14 residues. V lost 5 bases, J lost 8 bases, and 16 bases lay in between. The CDR3 DNA reads as TGTGCCAGTAGTCCGTCGAGGGCCTGGGATGAGCAGTTCTTC. It yields the protein CASSPSRAWDEQFF. Together with reference TRBV19 and TRBJ2-1, the CDR3 gives the full variable domain: DGGITQSPKYLFRKEGQNVTLSCEQNLNHDAMYWYRQDPGQGLRLIYYSQIVNDFQKGDIAEGYSVSREKKESFPLTVTSAQKNPTAFYLCASSPSRAWDEQFFGPGTRLTVL.

The CDR3 nucleotides read TGTGCCAGCACCCCCGGACAGGGCCCTTCCTACGAGCAGTACTTC. As protein: CASTPGQGPSYEQYF. The J gene is TRBJ2-7, the V gene TRBV28; 8 bases fit TRBD1. Germline V lookup: CDR1 MDHEN, CDR2 SYDVKM. Trimming cost V 7 bases and J 1 base; bases outside gene matches: 9. The length of the CDR3 is 15 residues.

The sample holds a few counts of this clone. The chain is built from TRBV2 and TRBJ1-5; possibly TRBD1 for D (5 bases). Germline values: CDR1 SNHLY, CDR2 FYNNEI. This CDR3 region has 14 residues. V shed 6 bases and J shed 5 bases, with 14 bases lying between them. The CDR3 nucleotides read TGTGCCAGCAGAATGCGGGGGTTGGATCAGCCCCAGCATTTT. Translating gives CASRMRGLDQPQHF.